The 26 T cell receptor beta chains in this list originate from one sample, sequenced in a study of response to subunit inactivated influenza vaccine. In TCRdb, the RT-PCR reads were re-called with MiXCR into one record per CDR3 protein. The sample carries more than 500,000 distinct CDR3 sequences, 10% to 12% recorded once. Separately, the same data were catalogued under a study of T cells expressing NK-cell markers. As reported in that work: Researchers built TCR beta cDNA using 5'RACE template switching with UMIs.

The sample consisted of PBMCs from blood, taken on the day of vaccination. The receptors derive from a man in his forties or fifties who received an inactivated influenza vaccine.

This clonotype was seen a few times. This rearrangement joins TRBV2 to TRBJ2-1; no firm D call. Trimming removed 6 bases from V and 9 bases from J, with 12 bases in between. Germline V gene lookup returns CDR1 SNHLY and CDR2 FYNNEI. The CDR3 extends over 12 amino acids. CDR3 residues: CASSRWGFEQFF. The CDR3 DNA sequence: TGTGCCAGCAGCAGGTGGGGTTTTGAGCAGTTCTTC.

V usage is TRBV14 and J usage is TRBJ2-6, with 7 bases fitting TRBD1. The CDR3 contains 16 residues. CDR1 and CDR2 (germline): SGHDN, FVKESK. V dropped 4 bases and J dropped 0; count of bases not matched to a gene: 3. The CDR3 DNA follows: TGTGCCAGCAGCCTCGGACAGGACTCTGGGGCCAACGTCCTGACTTTC. Translation: CASSLGQDSGANVLTF.

There are many counts of this clonotype. In DNA form, the CDR3 reads TGTGCCAGCAGTTCACAGGGAGGGATCTATGGCTACACCTTC. Its translation: CASSSQGGIYGYTF. The V call is TRBV12-3 or TRBV12-4, the J call TRBJ1-2, with TRBD1 as a possible D gene (6 bases). This CDR3 contains 14 residues. With 4 bases removed from V and 4 bases from J, the gap between germline ends came to 13 bases.

V and J are TRBV4-2 and TRBJ1-4; D may be TRBD1 (5 bases). The ends were cut back, 7 bases at V and 2 bases at J, with 8 bases in the middle. Germline CDR1 is LGHNA and CDR2 is YNFKEQ. This CDR3 is built from 13 residues. This CDR3 reads CASTRDTNEKLFF. CDR3 in DNA: TGTGCCAGCACCCGGGACACTAATGAAAAACTGTTTTTT.

This clonotype turned up a few times. The chain carries TRBV12-3 or TRBV12-4 and TRBJ2-2; D possibly corresponds to TRBD2 (5 bases). The V gene lost 7 bases and the J gene lost 1 base, with 16 bases spanning the gap. The CDR3 consists of 16 residues. The CDR3 DNA follows: TGTGCCAGCAACCCAATGGACTTTCGGAACACCGGGGAGCTGTTTTTT. Its translation is CASNPMDFRNTGELFF.

In this sample, this clonotype turned up a few times. V and J are TRBV7-2 and TRBJ2-7, with TRBD2 as a possible D gene (6 bases). This CDR3 has 13 residues. The V gene's germline CDR1 is SGHTA and CDR2 FQGNSA. V lost 0 bases and J lost 5, with 8 bases in between. CDR3: CASSLAAGNEQYF. DNA of the CDR3: TGTGCCAGCAGCTTAGCAGCGGGCAACGAGCAGTACTTC.

To note about this clonotype: This may come from a read error, since a much larger clone is one base off. This chain links TRBV5-1 with TRBJ2-7; D gene uncertain. From germline, CDR1 is SGHRS and CDR2 YFSETQ. The V and J ends lost 3 bases and 4 bases respectively, with 14 bases between them. CDR3 size: 14 residues. CDR3 sequence: CASSSGSVSYEQYF. Written as DNA, the CDR3 is TGCGCCAGCAGCTCCGGGTCGGTTTCGTACGAGCAGTACTTC.

The genes are TRBV10-3 and TRBJ2-6, with D possibly being TRBD1 or TRBD2 (5 bases each). The V end was cut by 2 bases, the J end by 2 bases, with 19 bases between. The germline V gene encodes CDR1 ENHRY and CDR2 SYGVKD. This CDR3 has 19 amino acids. This chain's CDR3 is CAISEGRPGRSTGANVLTF. CDR3 in DNA: TGTGCCATCAGTGAGGGAAGACCGGGACGGAGTACTGGGGCCAACGTCCTGACTTTC.

The chain joins TRBV12-3 or TRBV12-4 to TRBJ2-5, with a possible D match to TRBD2 (5 bases). The V gene lost 1 base and the J gene lost 5 bases, with 14 bases spanning the gap. CDR3 length: 15 residues. CDR3 in amino acids: CASSLGFAGGETQYF. CDR3 DNA sequence: TGTGCCAGCAGTTTAGGGTTCGCGGGTGGGGAGACCCAGTACTTC.

This clonotype came up a few times. The V gene is TRBV12-3 or TRBV12-4, the J gene TRBJ2-2; 7 nucleotides agree with TRBD1. The CDR3 length is 15 residues. Trimming removed 11 bases from V and 2 bases from J; junction bases left unmatched: 11. CDR3 sequence (DNA): TGTGCCCTAAGGGGGCAGGGTGGAAACACCGGGGAGCTGTTTTTT. As protein: CALRGQGGNTGELFF.

The chain joins TRBV12-3 or TRBV12-4 to TRBJ2-7, with TRBD1 as a possible D gene (6 bases). CDR3 length equals 13 residues. V lost 3 bases, J lost 6 bases, and 12 bases lay in between. The CDR3 sequence: CASSFTGRGEQYF. The DNA of the CDR3 is TGTGCCAGCAGTTTTACAGGGAGAGGCGAGCAGTACTTC.

This clonotype appeared a few times. V usage is TRBV20-1 and J usage is TRBJ2-1; D is undetermined. This CDR3 comprises 14 residues. Per the germline V gene, CDR1 is DFQATT and CDR2 is SNEGSKA (reference sequence). V was cut by 3 bases and J by 0 bases, with 9 bases left in between. CDR3 sequence reads: CSASSADSYNEQFF. CDR3 in DNA: TGCAGTGCTAGCTCGGCCGACTCCTACAATGAGCAGTTCTTC.

This clonotype was detected a few times. The chain recombines TRBV11-1 with TRBJ2-2; no clear D. The CDR3 is 15 amino acids. V was trimmed by 3 bases and J by 1 base, leaving 9 bases between them. Germline V CDR1 and CDR2: SGHAT, FQDESV (reference sequence). CDR3 residues: CASSLFPMNTGELFF. The CDR3 coding sequence is TGTGCCAGCAGCTTGTTTCCGATGAACACCGGGGAGCTGTTTTTT.

The chain recombines TRBV28 with TRBJ2-7; TRBD2 agrees at 8 bases. The CDR3 sequence is 16 residues long. V dropped 3 bases and J dropped 4; count of bases not matched to a gene: 11. Germline V CDR1 and CDR2: MDHEN, SYDVKM. CDR3 sequence: CASSFGLRAGAYEQYF. CDR3 DNA: TGTGCCAGCAGTTTTGGTCTACGAGCGGGAGCGTACGAGCAGTACTTC. Variable domain in full (rest from reference TRBV28 and TRBJ2-7): DVKVTQSSRYLVKRTGEKVFLECVQDMDHENMFWYRQDPGLGLRLIYFSYDVKMKEKGDIPEGYSVSREKKERFSLILESASTNQTSMYLCASSFGLRAGAYEQYFGPGTRLTVT.

This chain uses TRBV4-2 with TRBJ2-3, with D possibly being TRBD2 (7 bases). This CDR3 is built from 13 residues. Germline V CDR1 and CDR2: LGHNA, YNFKEQ. Trimming took 8 bases from V and 4 from J, leaving 13 bases between them. The CDR3 here is CASGRGAPDTQYF. DNA of the CDR3: TGTGCCAGCGGCCGGGGGGCCCCAGATACGCAGTATTTT.

This clonotype turned up a few times. The chain has TRBV7-9 and TRBJ2-3; D uncertain. Trimming shortened V by 5 bases and J by 4 bases, and 10 bases separated the two germline ends. The CDR3 totals 13 residues. Germline V gene sequence: CDR1 SEHNR, CDR2 FQNEAQ (reference sequence). Here the CDR3 DNA reads TGTGCCAGCAGCGGACCCAGCGCAGATACGCAGTATTTT. Translation: CASSGPSADTQYF.

This clonotype appeared a few times. The chain joins TRBV12-3 or TRBV12-4 to TRBJ2-1; maybe TRBD2 (5 bases). There are 13 residues in the CDR3. V shed 3 bases and J shed 8 bases, with 11 bases lying between them. CDR3 residues: CASSFSSSHEQFF. The CDR3 nucleotides are TGTGCCAGCAGTTTCTCTAGCAGTCATGAGCAGTTCTTC.

This clonotype was recorded a few times. CDR3: CATSSRDYYEQYF. As DNA, the CDR3 is TGTGCCACCAGCTCCAGGGACTACTACGAGCAGTACTTC. This chain connects TRBV15 to TRBJ2-7, with 7 positions matching TRBD2. J was trimmed by 3 bases and V by 5 bases; bases with no gene match: 4. The CDR3 is made up of 13 amino acids. Germline V gives CDR1 LNHNV, CDR2 YYDKDF (reference sequence). Drawing the rest from reference TRBV15 and TRBJ2-7, the complete variable domain is DAMVIQNPRYQVTQFGKPVTLSCSQTLNHNVMYWYQQKSSQAPKLLFHYYDKDFNNEADTPDNFQSRRPNTSFCFLDIRSPGLGDTAMYLCATSSRDYYEQYFGPGTRLTVT.

This clonotype has at least ten counts. The gene calls are TRBV18 and TRBJ2-3; 10 bases agree with TRBD2. The CDR3 sequence is 14 residues long. Germline values: CDR1 KGHSH, CDR2 LQKENI. The V gene end was trimmed by 8 bases and the J gene end by 3 bases; junction bases not matched to a gene: 5. The CDR3 region has the DNA TGTGCCAGCAGCCCACTAGCGGGGACAGATACGCAGTATTTT. It codes for CASSPLAGTDTQYF.

This clonotype showed up many times. J is TRBJ2-5 and V is TRBV5-6; D might be TRBD2 (6 bases). The CDR3 runs to 12 residues. Germline V gene lookup returns CDR1 SGHDT and CDR2 YYEEEE. V lost 8 bases and J 5 bases, leaving 13 bases between the germline ends. The DNA for the CDR3 is TGTGCCAGTACCTACCGGGGGGAGACCCAGTACTTC. It yields the protein CASTYRGETQYF.

On this clonotype itself: An end of the junction differs from the germline gene, which may be a read error. The CDR3 DNA reads as TGCAGTGCTATACCCCTAGCTGCGGGTAGCTCCTGCGAGCAGTACTTC. Translating it yields CSAIPLAAGSSCEQYF. The chain joins TRBV20-1 to TRBJ2-7; maybe TRBD2 (5 bases). The CDR3 extends over 16 amino acids. The germline CDR1 and CDR2 sequences are DFQATT and SNEGSKA (reference sequence).

This clonotype appeared many times. This chain joins TRBV12-3 or TRBV12-4 and TRBJ1-5; D gene ambiguous. Trimming took off 0 bases at V and 6 bases at J, with 6 bases between the two ends. The CDR3 runs to 13 residues. CDR3 loop: CASSLARGQPQHF. In DNA form, the CDR3 reads TGTGCCAGCAGTTTAGCCCGGGGTCAGCCCCAGCATTTT.

J is TRBJ2-7 and V is TRBV28, with D perhaps given as TRBD1 or TRBD2 (6 bases each). In germline, CDR1 is MDHEN, CDR2 SYDVKM. This CDR3 region has 15 residues. V shed 6 bases and J shed 1 base, with 16 bases lying between them. CDR3 sequence (DNA): TGTGCCAGCAGCCCCTGGGGGGCTTTGTCCTACGAGCAGTACTTC. It translates to CASSPWGALSYEQYF.

The genes are TRBV2 and TRBJ2-4, with D perhaps matching TRBD2 (6 bases). V was pared by 3 bases and J by 3 bases, with 18 bases between. CDR3 size: 17 residues. Germline V gives CDR1 SNHLY, CDR2 FYNNEI. The CDR3 DNA sequence: TGTGCCAGCAGTGACAGTTTGACGTTGGGAGGCAAAAACATTCAGTACTTC. Amino acid sequence: CASSDSLTLGGKNIQYF.

V and J are TRBV10-3 and TRBJ1-6, with D unclear. Deletions cut 8 bases from V and 8 bases from J, with 13 bases between. The CDR3 length is 13 residues. Germline-derived CDR1 and CDR2 are ENHRY and SYGVKD. CDR3 bases: TGTGCCATCGGGGTCGGCTGGGATTCACCCCTCCACTTT. Residues: CAIGVGWDSPLHF.

This clonotype was picked up a small number of times. The chain has TRBV5-5 and TRBJ1-1; D gene uncertain. Germline V gene lookup returns CDR1 SGHKS and CDR2 YYEKEE (reference sequence). This CDR3 region has 17 residues. Trimming cost V 4 bases and J 3 bases, with 22 bases left between them. DNA for the CDR3: TGTGCCAGCAGCCCGCCGAGGATGGGTCACGGATACACTGAAGCTTTCTTT. This sequence encodes CASSPPRMGHGYTEAFF. Supplemented by reference TRBV5-5 and TRBJ1-1, the full variable domain reads DAGVTQSPTHLIKTRGQQVTLRCSPISGHKSVSWYQQVLGQGPQFIFQYYEKEERGRGNFPDRFSARQFPNYSSELNVNALLLGDSALYLCASSPPRMGHGYTEAFFGQGTRLTVV.